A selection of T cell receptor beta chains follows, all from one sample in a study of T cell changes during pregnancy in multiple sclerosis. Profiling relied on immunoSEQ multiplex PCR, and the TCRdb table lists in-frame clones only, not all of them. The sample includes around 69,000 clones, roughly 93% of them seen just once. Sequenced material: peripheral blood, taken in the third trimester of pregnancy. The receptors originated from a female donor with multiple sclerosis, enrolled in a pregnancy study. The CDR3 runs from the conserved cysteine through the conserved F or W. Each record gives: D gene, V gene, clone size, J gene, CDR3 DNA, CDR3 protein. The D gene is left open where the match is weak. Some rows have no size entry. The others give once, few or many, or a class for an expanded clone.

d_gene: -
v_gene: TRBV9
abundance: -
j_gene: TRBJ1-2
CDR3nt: TGTGCCAGCAGCGGAGCCCGACCGGAGGGGAAGCTGGGCTATGGCTACACCTTC
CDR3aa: CASSGARPEGKLGYGYTF

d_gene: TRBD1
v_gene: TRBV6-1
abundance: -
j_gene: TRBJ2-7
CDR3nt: TGTGCCAGCAGTGACGCTATGACAGGGAAGGACTACGAGCAGTACTTC
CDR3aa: CASSDAMTGKDYEQYF

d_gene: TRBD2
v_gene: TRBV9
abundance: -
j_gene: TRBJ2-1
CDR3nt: TGTGCCAGCAGCACCTTAGCGGGGGGGCCATACAATGAGCAGTTCTTC
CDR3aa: CASSTLAGGPYNEQFF

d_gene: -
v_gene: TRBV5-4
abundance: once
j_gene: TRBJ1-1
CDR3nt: TGTGCCAGCAGCCCCAGAGGACGGGGAGGTGGGACTGAAGCTTTCTTT
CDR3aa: CASSPRGRGGGTEAFF

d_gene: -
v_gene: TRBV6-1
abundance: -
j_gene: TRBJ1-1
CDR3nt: TGTGCCAGCAGTGAAAGAGAAGAGGCTTGGAATGCTGAAGCTTTCTTT
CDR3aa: CASSEREEAWNAEAFF

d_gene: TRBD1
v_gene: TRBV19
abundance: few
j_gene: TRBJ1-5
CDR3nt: TGTGCCAGTAAACCTGGGACAGGAAGCAATCAGCCCCAGCATTTT
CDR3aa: CASKPGTGSNQPQHF

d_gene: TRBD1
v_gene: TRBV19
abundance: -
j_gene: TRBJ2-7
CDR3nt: TGTGCCAGTAGTATCGGAAACAGGGGGCGATACGAGCAGTACTTC
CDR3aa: CASSIGNRGRYEQYF

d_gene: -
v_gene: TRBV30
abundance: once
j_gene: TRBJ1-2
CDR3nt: TGTGCCTGGGGGGTGACGGGAAACTATGGCTACACCTTC
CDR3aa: CAWGVTGNYGYTF

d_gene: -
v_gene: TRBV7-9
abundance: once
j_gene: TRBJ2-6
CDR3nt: TGTGCCAGCAGCCCAGAGACAGGACAGAGCTCTGGGGCCAACGTCCTGACTTTC
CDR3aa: CASSPETGQSSGANVLTF

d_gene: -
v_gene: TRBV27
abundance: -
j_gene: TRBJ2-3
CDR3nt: TGTGCCAGCAGTTTAGTTACCCCCCCTACAGGCACTAGCACAGATACGCAGTATTTT
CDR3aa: CASSLVTPPTGTSTDTQYF

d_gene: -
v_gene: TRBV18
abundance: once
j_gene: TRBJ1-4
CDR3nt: TGTGCCAGCTCACCACCCCCCGGACATCCTACGTGGGAAAAACTGTTTTTT
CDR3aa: CASSPPPGHPTWEKLFF

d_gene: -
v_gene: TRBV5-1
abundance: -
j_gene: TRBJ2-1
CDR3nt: TGCGCCAGCAGCTTGGTTTCACCTAGCTCCTACAATGAGCAGTTCTTC
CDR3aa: CASSLVSPSSYNEQFF

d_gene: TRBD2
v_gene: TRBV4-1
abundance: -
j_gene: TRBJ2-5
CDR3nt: TGCGCCAGCAGCCAGGGGACTAGCGGGGGCCAACAAGAGACCCAGTACTTC
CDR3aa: CASSQGTSGGQQETQYF

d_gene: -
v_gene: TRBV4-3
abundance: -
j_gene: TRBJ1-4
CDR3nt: TGCGCCAGCAGCCAAACGGGGGGGGAGGGTGAAAAACTGTTTTTT
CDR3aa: CASSQTGGEGEKLFF

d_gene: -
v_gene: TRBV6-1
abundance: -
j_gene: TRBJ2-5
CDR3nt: TGTGCCAGCGTATTTGACAGGGAGACCCAGTACTTC
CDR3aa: CASVFDRETQYF

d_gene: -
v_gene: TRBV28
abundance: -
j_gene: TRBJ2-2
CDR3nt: TGTGCCAGCAGTTTGTGGAGCTTCAACGCCGGGGAGCTGTTTTTT
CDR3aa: CASSLWSFNAGELFF

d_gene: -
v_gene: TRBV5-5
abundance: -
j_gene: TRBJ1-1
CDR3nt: TGTGCCAGCAGCTTGGCACAGGTTTCAACTGAAGCTTTCTTT
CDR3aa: CASSLAQVSTEAFF

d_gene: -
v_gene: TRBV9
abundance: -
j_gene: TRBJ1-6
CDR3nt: TGTGCCAGCAGCGTAGGGCAGGCCCGCTCCTATAATTCACCCCTCCACTTT
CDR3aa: CASSVGQARSYNSPLHF

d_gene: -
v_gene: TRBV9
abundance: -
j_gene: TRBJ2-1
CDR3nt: TGTGCCAGCAGCCCGGGGTTAAGCTCCTACAATGAGCAGTTCTTC
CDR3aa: CASSPGLSSYNEQFF

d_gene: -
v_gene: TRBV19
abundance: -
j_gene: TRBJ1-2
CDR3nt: TGTGCCAGTAGTATGGTGGACAATTACTATGGCTACACCTTC
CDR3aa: CASSMVDNYYGYTF

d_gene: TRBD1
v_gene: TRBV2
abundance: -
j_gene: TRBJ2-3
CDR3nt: TGTGCCAGCAGGGCCGGGACAGGGAGCCGAGATACGCAGTATTTT
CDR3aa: CASRAGTGSRDTQYF

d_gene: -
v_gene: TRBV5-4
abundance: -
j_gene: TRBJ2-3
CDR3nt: TGTGCCAGCAGCTCAACACGCACAGATACGCAGTATTTT
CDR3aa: CASSSTRTDTQYF

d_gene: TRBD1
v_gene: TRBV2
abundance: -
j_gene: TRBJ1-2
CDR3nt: TGTGCCAGCAGTTCCGGGACAGGGGTGGGGGGCTACACCTTC
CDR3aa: CASSSGTGVGGYTF

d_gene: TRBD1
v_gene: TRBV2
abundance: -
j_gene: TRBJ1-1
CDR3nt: TGTGCCAGCAGGGGGACAGACTACATCGCTGAAGCTTTCTTT
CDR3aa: CASRGTDYIAEAFF

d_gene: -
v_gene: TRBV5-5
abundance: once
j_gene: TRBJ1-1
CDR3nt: TGTGCCAGCAGCTTACGGACACCCATGAACACTGAAGCTTTCTTT
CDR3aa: CASSLRTPMNTEAFF

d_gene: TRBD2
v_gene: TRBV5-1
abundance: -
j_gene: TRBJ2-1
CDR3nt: TGCGCCAGCAGCTTTAGCGGGGGGCTCAATGAGCAGTTCTTC
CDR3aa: CASSFSGGLNEQFF

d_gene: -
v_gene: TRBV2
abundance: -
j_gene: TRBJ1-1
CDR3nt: TGTGCCAGCACAGGAATGTCAGGGACTGAAGCTTTCTTT
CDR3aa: CASTGMSGTEAFF

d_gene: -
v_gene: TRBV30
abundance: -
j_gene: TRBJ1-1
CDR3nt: TGTGCCTGGAGTGCAACACTGAACACTGAAGCTTTCTTT
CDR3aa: CAWSATLNTEAFF

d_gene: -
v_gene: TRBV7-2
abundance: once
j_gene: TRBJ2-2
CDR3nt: TGTGCCAGCAGCTCACCGGGACAGAACACCGGGGAGCTGTTTTTT
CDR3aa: CASSSPGQNTGELFF

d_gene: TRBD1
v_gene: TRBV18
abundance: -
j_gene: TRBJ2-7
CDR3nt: TGTGCCAGCTCACCCCCGGACAGGCCGAGCTACGAGCAGTACTTC
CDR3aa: CASSPPDRPSYEQYF

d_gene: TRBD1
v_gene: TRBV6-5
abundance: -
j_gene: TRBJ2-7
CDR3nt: TGTGCCAGCCACAGGGGGCCCTCCTACGAGCAGTACTTC
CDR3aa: CASHRGPSYEQYF

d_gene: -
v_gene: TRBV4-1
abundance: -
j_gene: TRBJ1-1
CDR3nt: TGCGCCAGCAGCCAAGCCGCGTTTTGGACTGAAGCTTTCTTT
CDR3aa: CASSQAAFWTEAFF

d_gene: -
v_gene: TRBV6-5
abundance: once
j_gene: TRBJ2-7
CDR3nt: TGTGCCAGCAGTTACTCCACCGGGACAATAAACTACGAGCAGTACTTC
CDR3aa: CASSYSTGTINYEQYF

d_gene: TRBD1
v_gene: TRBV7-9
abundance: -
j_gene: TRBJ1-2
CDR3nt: TGTGCCAGCAGCGACAGGGGGTTGGGTCCTAACTATGGCTACACCTTC
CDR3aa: CASSDRGLGPNYGYTF

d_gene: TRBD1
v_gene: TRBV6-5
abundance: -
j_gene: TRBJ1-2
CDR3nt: TGTGCCAGCAGTTACTCAGAACAGGGGCCCTACTATGGCTACACCTTC
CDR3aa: CASSYSEQGPYYGYTF

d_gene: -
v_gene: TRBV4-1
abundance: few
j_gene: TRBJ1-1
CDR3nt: TGCGCCAGCAGCCAAGCTCCCCGGGACACACTTTTGACTTTCTTT
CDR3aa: CASSQAPRDTLLTFF

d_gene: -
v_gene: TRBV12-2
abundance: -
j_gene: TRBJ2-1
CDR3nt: -
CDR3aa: CASRLGRVAGGTHSSYNEQFF

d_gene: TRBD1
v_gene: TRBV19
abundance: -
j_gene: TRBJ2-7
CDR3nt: TGTGCCAGTAGTAACCGGGACAGGGGGGACTACGAGCAGTACTTC
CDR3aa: CASSNRDRGDYEQYF

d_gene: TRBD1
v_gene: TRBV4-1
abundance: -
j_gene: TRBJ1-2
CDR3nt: TGCGCCAGCAGCCGACTACAGGGGGATCACTATGGCTACACCTTC
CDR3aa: CASSRLQGDHYGYTF

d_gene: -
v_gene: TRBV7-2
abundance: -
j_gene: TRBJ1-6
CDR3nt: TGTGCCAGCAGCTTATCCGGCTCCTATAATTCACCCCTCCACTTT
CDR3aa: CASSLSGSYNSPLHF

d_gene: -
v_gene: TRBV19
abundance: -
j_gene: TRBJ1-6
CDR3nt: TGTGCCAGTAGTACCGGGGAAACTCATTCACCCCTCCACTTT
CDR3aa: CASSTGETHSPLHF

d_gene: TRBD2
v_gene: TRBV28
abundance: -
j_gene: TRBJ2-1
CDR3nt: TGTGCCAGCACTCCGTACATTGGGGGGGATCGCACCTACAATGAGCAGTTCTTC
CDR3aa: CASTPYIGGDRTYNEQFF

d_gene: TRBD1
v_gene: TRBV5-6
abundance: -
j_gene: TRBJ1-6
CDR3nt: TGTGCCAGCAGCTTGTTACAGGGGAATTCACCCCTCCACTTT
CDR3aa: CASSLLQGNSPLHF

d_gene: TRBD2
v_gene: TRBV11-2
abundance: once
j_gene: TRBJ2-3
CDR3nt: TGTGCCAGCAGCCTCCTAGCGGGGACCACAGATACGCAGTATTTT
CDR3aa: CASSLLAGTTDTQYF

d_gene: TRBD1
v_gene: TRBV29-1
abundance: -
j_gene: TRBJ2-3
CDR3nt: TGCAGCGCCGAGGGAGGACAGGGAGCAGATACGCAGTATTTT
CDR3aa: CSAEGGQGADTQYF

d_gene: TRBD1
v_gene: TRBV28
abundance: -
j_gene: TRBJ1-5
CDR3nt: TGTGCCAGCAGTTCCCGGGACAGGGCTAGTCAGCCCCAGCATTTT
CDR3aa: CASSSRDRASQPQHF